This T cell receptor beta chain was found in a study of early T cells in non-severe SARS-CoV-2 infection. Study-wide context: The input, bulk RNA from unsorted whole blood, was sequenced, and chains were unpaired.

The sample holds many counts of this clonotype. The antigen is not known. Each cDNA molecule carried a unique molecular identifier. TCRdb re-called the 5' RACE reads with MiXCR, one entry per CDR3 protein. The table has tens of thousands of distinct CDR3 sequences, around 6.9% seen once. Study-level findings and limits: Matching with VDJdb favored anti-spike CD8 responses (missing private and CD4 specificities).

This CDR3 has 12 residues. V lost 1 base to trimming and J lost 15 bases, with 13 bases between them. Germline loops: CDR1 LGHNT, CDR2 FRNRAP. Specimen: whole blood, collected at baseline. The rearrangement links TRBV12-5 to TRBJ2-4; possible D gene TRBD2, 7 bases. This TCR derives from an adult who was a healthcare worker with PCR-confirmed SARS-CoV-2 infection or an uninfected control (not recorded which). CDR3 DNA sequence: TGTGCTAGTGGTTTGGGGATGAGGGGGGGGTACTTC. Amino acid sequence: CASGLGMRGGYF.